The 25 T cell receptor beta chains below were found in one sample sequenced in a study of blood T cell repertoires in COVID-19 (dated by TCRdb to about 2020). Library preparation used the immunoSEQ multiplex PCR assay. TCRdb re-hosts the immuneACCESS table, in-frame sequences only. Its copies lack some clones; in the studies checked, an unresolved V gene accounts for under half of them, and the cause for the rest is not known. The sample has 250,000 to 300,000 clones on record, 65% to 85% of them singletons. The ten top clones hold 5.7% of the sample. Input material: peripheral blood. The receptors were sampled from a man of 80 years or more with acute or convalescent COVID-19.

This chain uses TRBV7-2 with TRBJ1-1; the D is unclear. CDR1 is SGHTA and CDR2 is FQGNSA in the germline V gene. Trimming took off 5 bases at V and 4 bases at J, with 14 bases between the two ends. There are 14 residues in the CDR3. The CDR3 DNA reads as TGTGCCAGCAGCAGATTTAGGGAGACCACTGAAGCTTTCTTT. The encoded protein is CASSRFRETTEAFF.

The CDR3 loop reads CASSDGTGWVREKLFF. DNA for the CDR3: TGTGCCAGCAGTGACGGGACAGGGTGGGTTCGAGAAAAACTGTTTTTT. The rearrangement uses TRBV6-1 and TRBJ1-4; TRBD1 matches at 9 bases. The CDR3 consists of 16 residues. Germline V lookup: CDR1 MNHNS, CDR2 SASEGT. The V gene end was trimmed by 3 bases and the J gene end by 8 bases; junction bases not matched to a gene: 10.

The V gene is TRBV5-1, the J gene TRBJ1-2; 9 bases align to TRBD1. The CDR3 spans 16 residues. The V gene end was trimmed by 1 base and the J gene end by 1 base; junction bases not matched to a gene: 5. Germline CDR1 and CDR2: SGHRS and YFSETQ. This chain's CDR3 is CASSLLGQGFNYGYTF. CDR3 in DNA: TGCGCCAGCAGCTTGCTGGGACAGGGTTTTAACTATGGCTACACCTTC. The full variable domain, its missing parts supplied by reference TRBV5-1 and TRBJ1-2, is KAGVTQTPRYLIKTRGQQVTLSCSPISGHRSVSWYQQTPGQGLQFLFEYFSETQRNKGNFPGRFSGRQFSNSRSEMNVSTLELGDSALYLCASSLLGQGFNYGYTFGSGTRLTVV.

This clone was counted only a few times. This chain uses TRBV7-2 with TRBJ2-2, with a tentative D call TRBD1 (5 bases). Between the trimmed V and J ends, which lost 6 bases and 6 bases, there was a span of 17 bases. Germline CDR1 is SGHTA and CDR2 is FQGNSA. This CDR3 is 15 amino acids long. Written as DNA, the CDR3 is TGTGCCAGCAGGAGTTTATGGGGCTCTGCCGGGGAGCTGTTTTTT. Its translation: CASRSLWGSAGELFF.

CDR3: CASSQALRSPPSPLHF. In nucleotides, the CDR3 is TGTGCCAGCAGCCAAGCCCTGAGATCTCCTCCCTCACCCCTCCACTTT. The chain has TRBV14 and TRBJ1-6; D is uncertain. CDR1 and CDR2 from the germline V gene are SGHDN and FVKESK. The CDR3 is 16 amino acids. The V gene lost 1 base and the J gene lost 10 bases, with 17 bases spanning the gap.

The rearrangement joins TRBV7-2 to TRBJ2-1, with TRBD1 matching over 9 bases. Germline CDR1 is SGHTA and CDR2 is FQGNSA. The J segment lost 6 bases and the V segment lost 5 bases, leaving 11 bases of the junction unmatched. CDR3 length equals 16 residues. The CDR3 nucleotides are TGTGCCAGCAGCCGGCCACCGGGACAGGGAGGCAATGAGCAGTTCTTC. This codes for CASSRPPGQGGNEQFF.

The chain has TRBV18 and TRBJ2-5; 8 nucleotides line up with TRBD2. The germline gives CDR1 KGHSH, CDR2 LQKENI. After removal of 4 bases from V and 2 bases from J, the junction contained 3 bases not matched to a gene. The CDR3 contains 14 residues. The CDR3 loop reads CASSLREGQETQYF. CDR3 nucleotide sequence: TGTGCCAGCTCACTCCGGGAGGGACAAGAGACCCAGTACTTC.

This clone was detected a few times. The V call is TRBV28, the J call TRBJ1-5; D ambiguous. V shed 6 bases and J shed 6 bases, with 12 bases lying between them. This CDR3 region has 13 residues. Germline assignment: CDR1 MDHEN and CDR2 SYDVKM. In DNA, the CDR3 is TGTGCCAGCAGGAGACGGGTCTCTCAGCCCCAGCATTTT. It specifies CASRRRVSQPQHF. Complete variable domain (other parts from reference TRBV28 and TRBJ1-5): DVKVTQSSRYLVKRTGEKVFLECVQDMDHENMFWYRQDPGLGLRLIYFSYDVKMKEKGDIPEGYSVSREKKERFSLILESASTNQTSMYLCASRRRVSQPQHFGDGTRLSIL.

V gene TRBV20-1 combines with J gene TRBJ2-7; a weak D match, TRBD1 (5 bases). V was trimmed by 4 bases and J by 3 bases, leaving 7 bases between them. CDR1 is DFQATT, CDR2 SNEGSKA, per germline (reference sequence). The length of the CDR3 is 11 residues. This chain's CDR3 is CSAIQGYEQYF. As DNA, the CDR3 is TGCAGTGCTATTCAGGGCTACGAGCAGTACTTC.

This clone was counted only a few times. The rearrangement links TRBV2 to TRBJ1-2, with 10 bases matching TRBD1. Germline CDR1 SNHLY, CDR2 FYNNEI. The ends lost 7 bases at V and 8 bases at J; junction bases unmatched: 7. The CDR3 has 13 residues. CDR3 loop: CASIGTGEGGYTF. The CDR3, as DNA: TGTGCCAGCATTGGGACAGGGGAGGGCGGCTACACCTTC.

The CDR3 DNA is TGTGCCAGCAGTTCCGGACAGGGGTATGGCTACACCTTC. Translated: CASSSGQGYGYTF. The rearrangement links TRBV28 to TRBJ1-2, with TRBD1 matching 9 bases. Germline V gene sequence: CDR1 MDHEN, CDR2 SYDVKM. Trimming at V came to 4 bases and at J to 5 bases, leaving 2 bases not matched to a gene. This CDR3 has 13 residues.

V and J are TRBV7-3 and TRBJ2-1; 11 nucleotides match TRBD2. The CDR3 is 16 residues long. CDR1 SGHTA and CDR2 FQGTGA come from the germline V gene. With 3 bases clipped from V and 9 bases from J, the junction kept 10 bases outside the gene matches. CDR3 bases: TGTGCCAGCAGCTTCCAACTAGCGGGAGTTGGGGGTGAGCAGTTCTTC. This translates into CASSFQLAGVGGEQFF.

The rearrangement links TRBV19 to TRBJ2-1, with 7 nucleotides matching TRBD2. The CDR3 sequence is 17 residues long. V trimming: 8 bases; J trimming: 8 bases; junction bases outside the gene matches: 21. CDR1 and CDR2 (germline): LNHDA, SQIVND (reference sequence). CDR3 residues: CASCSVRGGEPSYEQFF. In DNA form, the CDR3 reads TGTGCCAGTTGTAGTGTGCGCGGGGGAGAGCCCTCATATGAGCAGTTCTTC.

V gene TRBV4-1 combines with J gene TRBJ1-5; the match to TRBD1 covers 10 bases. V lost 2 bases to trimming and J lost 0 bases; unmatched junction nucleotides: 10. This CDR3 is 19 amino acids long. CDR1 MGHRA and CDR2 YSYEKL come from the germline V gene. The CDR3 loop reads CASSQSRDRGPYSNQPQHF. CDR3 nucleotide sequence: TGCGCCAGCAGCCAAAGCCGGGACAGGGGTCCTTATAGCAATCAGCCCCAGCATTTT.

This clone was recorded once. The chain combines TRBV6-5 with TRBJ1-5, with TRBD1 as a possible D gene (5 bases). This CDR3 comprises 13 residues. Germline values: CDR1 MNHEY, CDR2 SVGAGI. The V gene lost 10 bases and the J gene lost 6 bases, with 16 bases spanning the gap. As DNA, the CDR3 is TGTGCCACCAGGGAGGTGAATTCTCAGCCCCAGCATTTT. Its protein is CATREVNSQPQHF.

V gene TRBV18 combines with J gene TRBJ2-2; 9 nucleotides line up with TRBD2. The CDR3 length is 16 residues. V trimming: 3 bases; J trimming: 6 bases; junction bases outside the gene matches: 8. Looked up from germline, CDR1 is KGHSH and CDR2 is LQKENI. The CDR3, as DNA: TGTGCCAGCTCACCCCTGTTAGCGGGGGAGGCCGGGGAGCTGTTTTTT. Its protein is CASSPLLAGEAGELFF.

The chain recombines TRBV27 with TRBJ2-1; D possibly corresponds to TRBD1 (5 bases). V lost 5 bases to trimming and J lost 3 bases, with 14 bases between them. The CDR3 totals 15 residues. The germline V gene has CDR1 MNHEY and CDR2 SMNVEV (reference sequence). CDR3 region: CASSRIQGNYNEQFF. In DNA form, the CDR3 reads TGTGCCAGCAGTCGGATTCAGGGAAACTACAATGAGCAGTTCTTC.

The rearrangement links TRBV12-2 to TRBJ2-1; the table assigns TRBD2, which was not confirmed against the DNA. TRBV12-2 is tagged as a pseudogene. This CDR3 spans 17 amino acids. The CDR3 loop is CASRLGGRRGPGNEQFF. The CDR3 nucleotides read TGTGCAAGTCGCTTAGGGGGACGGCGGGGACCGGGGAATGAGCAGTTCTTC.

This clone has a single count. The CDR3: CASSAGAMGNSPLHF. The CDR3 DNA follows: TGTGCCAGTAGTGCGGGGGCCATGGGGAATTCACCCCTCCACTTT. This rearrangement joins TRBV19 to TRBJ1-6; weak D call: TRBD1 (6 bases). The CDR3 totals 15 residues. With 5 bases removed from V and 7 bases from J, the gap between germline ends came to 15 bases. CDR1 and CDR2 from the germline V gene are LNHDA and SQIVND (reference sequence). Looking up the rest from reference TRBV19 and TRBJ1-6 gives the full variable domain: DGGITQSPKYLFRKEGQNVTLSCEQNLNHDAMYWYRQDPGQGLRLIYYSQIVNDFQKGDIAEGYSVSREKKESFPLTVTSAQKNPTAFYLCASSAGAMGNSPLHFGNGTRLTVT.

V and J are TRBV7-2 and TRBJ2-7, with D tentatively TRBD1 (7 bases). V shed 1 base and J shed 2 bases, with 15 bases lying between them. The CDR3 spans 16 residues. Germline lookup yields CDR1 SGHTA and CDR2 FQGNSA. The CDR3 sequence: CASSLGWGDRTYEQYF. In nucleotides, the CDR3 is TGTGCCAGCAGCTTAGGTTGGGGGGACAGAACCTACGAGCAGTACTTC. The full variable domain, its missing parts supplied by reference TRBV7-2 and TRBJ2-7, is GAGVSQSPSNKVTEKGKDVELRCDPISGHTALYWYRQSLGQGLEFLIYFQGNSAPDKSGLPSDRFSAERTGGSVSTLTIQRTQQEDSAVYLCASSLGWGDRTYEQYFGPGTRLTVT.

V is TRBV5-4 and J is TRBJ2-1, with TRBD2 as a possible D gene (5 bases). The germline CDR1 and CDR2 sequences are SGHNT and YYREEE (reference sequence). The CDR3 is 16 amino acids. The V and J ends lost 4 bases and 7 bases respectively, with 21 bases between them. The CDR3 nucleotides read TGTGCCAGCAGCCTCCCAGCGCCCCCCCCGGGGAATGAGCAGTTCTTC. Protein sequence: CASSLPAPPPGNEQFF.

The chain couples TRBV19 to TRBJ2-1; 8 nucleotides align to TRBD1. The CDR3 length is 16 residues. In germline, CDR1 is LNHDA, CDR2 SQIVND (reference sequence). V was clipped by 4 bases and J by 7 bases; unmatched bases: 12. CDR3 DNA sequence: TGTGCCAGTAGTAAATGGATCACAGGGGGGTTTAATGAGCAGTTCTTC. It translates to CASSKWITGGFNEQFF.

The chain couples TRBV5-6 to TRBJ1-4, with D uncertain. The CDR3 totals 14 residues. Germline assignment: CDR1 SGHDT and CDR2 YYEEEE. Trimming removed 4 bases from V and 2 bases from J, with 9 bases in between. CDR3 sequence reads: CASSPRFTNEKLFF. CDR3 DNA sequence: TGTGCCAGCAGCCCTCGGTTTACTAATGAAAAACTGTTTTTT. The complete variable domain, with remaining parts taken from reference TRBV5-6 and TRBJ1-4, reads DAGVTQSPTHLIKTRGQQVTLRCSPKSGHDTVSWYQQALGQGPQFIFQYYEEEERQRGNFPDRFSGHQFPNYSSELNVNALLLGDSALYLCASSPRFTNEKLFFGSGTQLSVL.

The V gene is TRBV5-1, the J gene TRBJ1-1; the D is unclear. The CDR3 extends over 16 amino acids. V lost 0 bases and J 1 base, leaving 13 bases between the germline ends. Per the germline V gene, CDR1 is SGHRS and CDR2 is YFSETQ. CDR3 nucleotides: TGCGCCAGCAGCTTGGGTGGCCCGCGACAGAACACTGAAGCTTTCTTT. Translated, it gives CASSLGGPRQNTEAFF.

The V and J genes are TRBV7-8 and TRBJ2-7; 9 nucleotides match TRBD2. The CDR3 is 14 amino acids. The germline V gene has CDR1 SGHVS and CDR2 FQNEAQ. The V and J ends lost 5 bases and 1 base, in that order; junction bases with no gene match: 3. The CDR3 sequence: CASSTGLASYEQYF. CDR3 sequence (DNA): TGTGCCAGCAGCACGGGACTAGCTTCCTACGAGCAGTACTTC.